This TCR beta chain comes out of a study of blood T cells in healthy people across ages (dated by TCRdb to about 2015). Broadly, across the study: Template switching captured roughly one uniquely barcoded TCR beta cDNA molecule per two T cells in model experiments. To track age-related changes in TCR beta repertoire diversity, the study relied on deep sequencing normalized with unique cDNA molecular identifiers. The donors were split into four age groups: young (average around 17 years), middle-aged (roughly 42), aged (around 67) and long-lived (approximately 89). To avoid experimental bias, donors of different ages were randomly spread across the sequencing lanes. The study analyzed two additional independent replicas of 1 million unique cDNA reads from the same blood draw for two donors, one aged 18 to 29 and one aged 80 or older.

Library preparation was by 5' RACE. TCRdb records Illumina HiSeq 2500 as the sequencer. A second PCR of roughly 7 to 12 cycles was run with a J-beta primer mix and a sample-barcoded 5' primer. Each TCR beta cDNA molecule received a unique molecular identifier from a template-switch 5' adaptor carrying 12 random nucleotides. Each sample yielded at least 3 million CDR3-containing paired-end reads. First-strand cDNA synthesis was performed from all RNA using the Mint cDNA synthesis kit, with priming by a TRBC-specific oligonucleotide. All cDNA was treated with uracil-DNA glycosylase and then went through a first 18-cycle PCR with the universal primers M1SS and BC2_uni_R. In the paper's pipeline: Normalization of each sample was performed by random selection of 1 million high-quality reads, each carrying a distinct molecular identifier. Instead of being binned into consensus sequences, reads with shared molecular identifiers were discarded. MiTCR, with a Q25 quality threshold and the strictest error-elimination algorithm, was used for CDR3 identification, clonotype clustering and error correction. A nonparametric unseen species model using Euler transformation provided a lower-bound estimate of total TCR beta diversity. TCRdb reprocessed the public reads (quality trimming at Q25 with fastp, clone calling with MiXCR) and kept in-frame beta chains. Under each unique CDR3 protein, matching rows form one entry showing the most common genes and DNA. TCRdb, rather than the study authors, made the V and J calls. In this sample the table shows 500,000 to 700,000 distinct CDR3 sequences, around 31% of which occur a single time. 15% to 18% of the sample is in the top ten clones.

The cysteine opens and the phenylalanine closes a CDR3 of 11 amino acids. CDR3 DNA only is kept here, 33 bases in frame from base 1. V is cut by 3 bases and J by 14 bases, and the space between the germline ends is 11 bases. Reading the germline V gene (reference sequence) gives CDR1 DFQATT and CDR2 SNEGSKA. This clonotype appeared many times. There is no known antigen for this receptor. Within one base of it there is no much larger clone, and no base qualities were kept. The roughly 39 donors, aged about 6 to 100 years, were systemically healthy Caucasian individuals from Russia. Each donor gave around 9.5 milliliters of peripheral blood, collected into EDTA-treated Vacutainer tubes. Ficoll-Paque density-gradient centrifugation was used to isolate PBMCs, with at least 6.5 million per sample. Trizol reagent was used to extract total RNA from PBMCs, with at least 6 micrograms per sample. The percentages of naive CD45RAhigh/CD27high T cells were determined by flow cytometry on a PBMC aliquot from every donor.

What the study reported, not specific to this receptor: Conclusive comparison of naive and antigen-experienced compartments was prevented by the profiling of bulk unsorted PBMCs. Observed TCR beta diversity correlated strongly with the percentage of naive T cells measured by flow cytometry. Estimates of total diversity based on one million sequenced T cells were regarded as lower bounds and as underestimates. As age increased, observed TCR beta diversity per million T cells dropped in a roughly linear way, and a significant reduction was already evident by age around 41. Compared with the aged group, the long-lived group had more naive CD4+ T cells, fewer expanded clones and increased TCR diversity, a pattern suggesting age selection. Donor CMV infection status was unknown, potentially confounding age-related changes in expanded clonotypes.

The material sequenced was blood. The TCR originated in a woman of 80 years or more in good health. This sequence uses TRBV20-1 and TRBJ1-6; a confident D gene designation cannot be given. Read as DNA, the sequence is TGCAGTGCTAGTAAGGGTCAGGCCCTCCACTTT. Translated, it gives CSASKGQALHF.